The 13 T cell receptor delta chains below all came from one sample that was sequenced in a study of gamma-delta chains in newborns, infants, children (dated by TCRdb to about 2019). The sequencer listed for this sample is Illumina MiSeq. Clone calls in TCRdb were regenerated from the public reads with CATT, after which identical DNA sequences shared one row. The sample contains 6,000 or so delta-chain clones, about 15% of them found a single time. The ten largest account for about 25% of the sample. Specimen: blood, collected at baseline. These TCRs come from a child who was a newborn, infant or young child, either healthy, febrile or measles-vaccinated (not recorded which).

A note on this clone: A clone one base away is much larger, so this may be a read error. The chain combines TRDV1 with TRDJ1, with TRDD3 matching over 11 bases. Looked up from germline, CDR1 is TSWWSYY and CDR2 is QGS. After removal of 2 bases from V and 0 bases from J, the junction contained 23 bases not matched to a gene. CDR3 length equals 23 residues. The chain's CDR3 is CALGEARFIRPYWGISYTDKLIF. CDR3 coding DNA: TGTGCTCTTGGGGAAGCTCGGTTCATTAGGCCGTACTGGGGGATATCCTACACCGATAAACTCATCTTT.

Within the sample, this clone is medium-sized (0.01 to 0.1%). A much larger clone differs by one base, so this may be a read error. The sample contains more than one DNA sequence encoding this CDR3. J is TRDJ3 and V is TRDV2; 8 bases agree with TRDD3. CDR1 is GEAIGNYY, CDR2 EKD, per germline. With 2 bases clipped from V and 0 bases from J, the junction kept 2 bases outside the gene matches. CDR3 length: 17 amino acids. CDR3 nucleotide sequence: TGTGCCTGTGACAGTACTGGGGGCTCCTGGGACACCCGACAGATGTTTTTC. It codes for CACDSTGGSWDTRQMFF.

Note on this clone: This may come from a read error, since a much larger clone is one base off. The rearrangement joins TRDV1 to TRDJ1; 11 nucleotides line up with TRDD3. The CDR3 covers 25 residues. In germline, CDR1 is TSWWSYY, CDR2 QGS. The CDR3 is CAPGDFPNVWGILYLPPELYDKLIF. The CDR3 bases are TGTGCTCCTGGGGATTTCCCGAACGTCTGGGGGATACTCTACCTCCCCCCAGAGCTATACGATAAACTCATCTTT.

As regards this clone: The TCRdb protein, from a much larger clone, departs from this DNA's translation at residue 10, likely by read error; the protein shown derives from the DNA. The chain is built from TRDV3 and TRDJ1; 10 bases are a match to TRDD3. The ends lost 5 bases at V and 2 bases at J; junction bases unmatched: 17. The CDR3 has 17 amino acids. The germline V gene has CDR1 TVYSNPD and CDR2 GDNSRS (reference sequence). The CDR3, as DNA: TGTGCCCTCCACGCCGGGTACTGGGGGATGCAGACCGATAAACTCATCTTT. Protein product: CALHAGYWGMQTDKLIF.

This clone is judged medium-sized. The chain links TRDV1 to TRDJ1, with D hard to call. CDR3 length: 17 amino acids. V lost 0 bases and J lost 3, with 17 bases in between. Germline loops: CDR1 TSWWSYY, CDR2 QGS. In nucleotides, the CDR3 is TGTGCTCTTGGGGAACTAATAAAGTTGACGGTGGCCGATAAACTCATCTTT. It specifies CALGELIKLTVADKLIF.

The chain carries TRDV2 and TRDJ3; 8 bases are shared with TRDD3. The CDR3 extends over 18 amino acids. Per germline, CDR1 GEAIGNYY and CDR2 EKD. The V gene end was trimmed by 3 bases and the J gene end by 0 bases; junction bases not matched to a gene: 6. CDR3 nucleotides: TGTGCCTGTGACCTTACTGGGGGGAGCTCCTGGGACACCCGACAGATGTTTTTC. Amino acid sequence: CACDLTGGSSWDTRQMFF.

Remarks on this clone: A far larger clone is just one base off, so this is likely a read error. This chain joins TRDV2 and TRDJ1; 9 nucleotides align to TRDD3. Germline CDR1 and CDR2: GEAIGNYY and EKD. The J segment lost 0 bases and the V segment lost 0 bases, leaving 28 bases of the junction unmatched. CDR3 length equals 24 residues. The CDR3: CACDTLSFPTAIRGDTSYTDKLIF. CDR3 nucleotides: TGTGCCTGTGACACCCTGAGCTTTCCTACGGCGATAAGGGGGGATACTTCGTACACCGATAAACTCATCTTT.

Of note for this clone: A clone one base away is much larger, so this may be a read error. This sample includes further DNA sequences coding for the same CDR3. The chain is built from TRDV3 and TRDJ3; 7 bases align to TRDD3. Per germline, CDR1 TVYSNPD and CDR2 GDNSRS (reference sequence). The CDR3 spans 25 residues. After removal of 0 bases from V and 0 bases from J, the junction contained 29 bases not matched to a gene. The CDR3 sequence: CAFSVWDPTTLLRGIHSWDTRQMFF. The DNA of the CDR3 is TGTGCCTTTAGCGTATGGGACCCCACCACGCTATTACGAGGGATACACTCCTGGGACACCCGACAGATGTTTTTC.

On this clone: A much larger clone sits a single nucleotide away, making a read error possible. The chain's CDR3 is CALVRAPTGKLIF. CDR3 nucleotide sequence: TGTGCCTTAGTTAGAGCTCCCACCGGTAAACTCATCTTT. The rearrangement links TRDV3 to TRDJ1; D gene ambiguous. The CDR3 covers 13 residues. Germline loops: CDR1 TVYSNPD, CDR2 GDNSRS (reference sequence).

In regard to this clone: TCRdb has a much larger clone's protein, which differs at residue 13 from the translation of this DNA, likely because of a read error; what is shown is the protein translated from the DNA. The genes are TRDV2 and TRDJ1; 9 bases fit TRDD3. CDR1 is GEAIGNYY and CDR2 is EKD in the germline V gene. The CDR3 sequence is 16 residues long. Trimming removed 4 bases from V and 11 bases from J; junction bases left unmatched: 19. CDR3: CACDRLGDSWASKLIF. CDR3 DNA sequence: TGTGCCTGTGATCGCCTGGGGGATTCGTGGGCCTCAAAGCTCATCTTT.

This clone appeared a few times. Given a far larger clone just one base away, this is likely a sequencing read error. At the DNA level, this CDR3 is encoded by other sequences in the same sample as well. The chain is built from TRDV2 and TRDJ2, with TRDD3 matching over 11 bases. The germline gives CDR1 GEAIGNYY, CDR2 EKD. The CDR3 is 21 amino acids. The CDR3 reads CACDPLLPGGGYGSLTAQLFF. In DNA form, the CDR3 reads TGTGCCTGTGACCCCCTCCTACCGGGTGGGGGATACGGTTCTTTGACGGCACAACTCTTCTTT.

This clone rates as medium-sized. The same CDR3 also results from other DNA sequences found in this sample. The chain combines TRDV2 with TRDJ1; 9 bases fit TRDD3. V lost 2 bases and J lost 2; bases outside the gene matches: 2. The CDR3 runs to 14 residues. Germline-derived CDR1 and CDR2 are GEAIGNYY and EKD. The CDR3 sequence: CACDNLGDTDKLIF. CDR3 nucleotides: TGTGCCTGTGACAACCTGGGGGATACCGATAAACTCATCTTT.

Details on this clone: A much larger clone differs from this one at a single base, so this may be a read error. Other DNA sequences in this specimen translate into the identical CDR3. The genes are TRDV1 and TRDJ1, with TRDD2 matching over 8 bases. Germline assignment: CDR1 TSWWSYY and CDR2 QGS. V dropped 3 bases and J dropped 0; count of bases not matched to a gene: 33. The CDR3 loop spans 25 amino acids. The CDR3 coding sequence is TGTGCTCTTGGGGATTTTCCCCTCCTTCCTAAGCCTCTACTGGCCCTATACACGAACACCGATAAACTCATCTTT. This translates into CALGDFPLLPKPLLALYTNTDKLIF.